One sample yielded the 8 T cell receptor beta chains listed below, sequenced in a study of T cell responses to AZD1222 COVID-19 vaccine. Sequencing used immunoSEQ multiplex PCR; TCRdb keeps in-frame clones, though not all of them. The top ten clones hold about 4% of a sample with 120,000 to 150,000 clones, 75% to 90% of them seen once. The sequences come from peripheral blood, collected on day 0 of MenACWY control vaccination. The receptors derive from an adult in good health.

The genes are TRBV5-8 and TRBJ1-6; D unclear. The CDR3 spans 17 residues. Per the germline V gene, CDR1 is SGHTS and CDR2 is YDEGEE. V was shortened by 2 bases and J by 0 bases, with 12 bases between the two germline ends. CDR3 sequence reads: CASSFSGRSSYNSPLHF. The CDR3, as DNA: TGTGCCAGCAGCTTTTCGGGCCGTAGCTCCTATAATTCACCCCTCCACTTT. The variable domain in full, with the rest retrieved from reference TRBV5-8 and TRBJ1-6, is EAGVTQSPTHLIKTRGQQATLRCSPISGHTSVYWYQQALGLGLQFLLWYDEGEERNRGNFPPRFSGRQFPNYSSELNVNALELEDSALYLCASSFSGRSSYNSPLHFGNGTRLTVT.

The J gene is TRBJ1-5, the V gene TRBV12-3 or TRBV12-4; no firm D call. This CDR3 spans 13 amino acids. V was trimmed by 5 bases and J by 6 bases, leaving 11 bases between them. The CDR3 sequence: CASSPDWSQPQHF. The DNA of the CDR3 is TGTGCCAGCAGTCCGGACTGGAGTCAGCCCCAGCATTTT.

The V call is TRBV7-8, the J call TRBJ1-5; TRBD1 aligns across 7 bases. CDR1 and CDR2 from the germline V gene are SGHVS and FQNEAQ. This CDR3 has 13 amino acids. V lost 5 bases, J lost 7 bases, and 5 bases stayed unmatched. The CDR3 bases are TGTGCCAGCAGCCTCGACAGGGACCAGCCCCAGCATTTT. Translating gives CASSLDRDQPQHF. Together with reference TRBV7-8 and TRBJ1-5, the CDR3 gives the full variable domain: GAGVSQSPRYKVAKRGQDVALRCDPISGHVSLFWYQQALGQGPEFLTYFQNEAQLDKSGLPSDRFFAERPEGSVSTLKIQRTQQEDSAVYLCASSLDRDQPQHFGDGTRLSIL.

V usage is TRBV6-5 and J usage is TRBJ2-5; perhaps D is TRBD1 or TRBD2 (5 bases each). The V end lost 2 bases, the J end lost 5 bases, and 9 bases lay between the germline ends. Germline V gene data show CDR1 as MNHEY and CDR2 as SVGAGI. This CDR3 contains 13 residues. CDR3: CASSYGDAETQYF. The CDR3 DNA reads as TGTGCCAGCAGTTACGGGGACGCGGAGACCCAGTACTTC.

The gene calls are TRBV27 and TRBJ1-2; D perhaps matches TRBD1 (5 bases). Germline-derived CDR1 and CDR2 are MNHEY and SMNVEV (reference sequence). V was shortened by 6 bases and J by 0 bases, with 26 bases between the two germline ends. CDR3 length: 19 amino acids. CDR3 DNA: TGTGCCAGCAGGCCGGCGGGGACCGGGACGGCGAACTCTAACTATGGCTACACCTTC. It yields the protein CASRPAGTGTANSNYGYTF.

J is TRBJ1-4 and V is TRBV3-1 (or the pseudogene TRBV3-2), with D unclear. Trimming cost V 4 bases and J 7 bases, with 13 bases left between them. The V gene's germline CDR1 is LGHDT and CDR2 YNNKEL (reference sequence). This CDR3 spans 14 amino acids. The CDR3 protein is CASSLRTRSEKLFF. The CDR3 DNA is TGTGCCAGCAGCCTCCGGACGAGGAGTGAAAAACTGTTTTTT.

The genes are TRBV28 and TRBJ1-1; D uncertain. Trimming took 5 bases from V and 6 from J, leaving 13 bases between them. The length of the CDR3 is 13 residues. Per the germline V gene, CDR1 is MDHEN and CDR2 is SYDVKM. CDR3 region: CASSQLPVAEAFF. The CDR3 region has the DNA TGTGCCAGCAGTCAACTCCCGGTGGCTGAAGCTTTCTTT.

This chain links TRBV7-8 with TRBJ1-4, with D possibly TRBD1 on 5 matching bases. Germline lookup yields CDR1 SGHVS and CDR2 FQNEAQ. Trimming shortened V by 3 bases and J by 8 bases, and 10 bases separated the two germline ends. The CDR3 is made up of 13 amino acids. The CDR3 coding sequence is TGTGCCAGCAGCTTGGGGGGGGTCGAAAAACTGTTTTTT. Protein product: CASSLGGVEKLFF.